The 22 T cell receptor beta chains reported below all come from one sample, sequenced in a study of post-analysis software for immune sequencing data. Sequencing libraries made from TCR beta cDNA carried unique molecular identifiers. MiXCR was run by TCRdb on the PCR reads, yielding one entry per CDR3 protein. The profile shows hundreds of thousands of distinct CDR3 sequences, roughly 40% of them singletons. These TCRs' antigens remain unknown. Study outcomes and limitations: Controls had lower frequencies than patients of about 5 TRBV segments, which included TRBV5-6, TRBV5-1 and TRBV20-1.

Sequenced: blood. All receptors come from a girl aged 2-10 years with multiple sclerosis.

The rearrangement links TRBV7-2 to TRBJ2-7; D is undetermined. This CDR3 contains 16 residues. V gave up 1 base and J gave up 0 bases, with 13 bases separating them. Germline V gene data show CDR1 as SGHTA and CDR2 as FQGNSA. In DNA, the CDR3 is TGTGCCAGCAGCTTAGTTGGCGTCACGAGCTCCTACGAGCAGTACTTC. It yields the protein CASSLVGVTSSYEQYF.

This sequence joins TRBV5-1 and TRBJ2-1; possibly TRBD2 for D (6 bases). The CDR3 runs to 15 residues. Germline V gene lookup returns CDR1 SGHRS and CDR2 YFSETQ. The V and J ends lost 1 base and 2 bases respectively, with 10 bases between them. The DNA of the CDR3 is TGCGCCAGCAGCTTGATCGGGGAGGCCTACAATGAGCAGTTCTTC. This translates into CASSLIGEAYNEQFF.

The table lists this clonotype with a few counts. Here the CDR3 reads CASSLELGQTHEQYF. CDR3 nucleotides: TGTGCCAGCAGCTTAGAGCTGGGACAGACACACGAGCAGTACTTC. The rearrangement joins TRBV11-2 to TRBJ2-7, with 7 bases fitting TRBD1. The CDR3 covers 15 residues. Germline CDR1 and CDR2: SGHAT and FQNNGV. The junction had 7 bases not matched to a gene; V was cut back by 0 bases and J by 5 bases.

The rearrangement links TRBV5-1 to TRBJ2-1, with D perhaps TRBD1 (5 bases). The CDR3 totals 17 residues. Germline V gives CDR1 SGHRS, CDR2 YFSETQ. The V end lost 1 base, the J end lost 0 bases, and 14 bases lay between the germline ends. The CDR3 nucleotides read TGCGCCAGCAGCTTGTCTGTGGGGCAGCGCTCCTACAATGAGCAGTTCTTC. Encoded protein: CASSLSVGQRSYNEQFF. The complete variable domain, with remaining parts taken from reference TRBV5-1 and TRBJ2-1, reads KAGVTQTPRYLIKTRGQQVTLSCSPISGHRSVSWYQQTPGQGLQFLFEYFSETQRNKGNFPGRFSGRQFSNSRSEMNVSTLELGDSALYLCASSLSVGQRSYNEQFFGPGTRLTVL.

The rearrangement uses TRBV6-1 and TRBJ2-7; D possibly corresponds to TRBD1 (5 bases). Germline V gene sequence: CDR1 MNHNS, CDR2 SASEGT. With 4 bases removed from V and 4 bases from J, the gap between germline ends came to 11 bases. The length of the CDR3 is 13 residues. The CDR3 loop is CASSVYDRYEQYF. CDR3 coding DNA: TGTGCCAGCAGTGTCTACGACAGATACGAGCAGTACTTC.

There are a few counts of this clonotype. V and J are TRBV5-1 and TRBJ2-4; unclear D gene. The germline CDR1 and CDR2 sequences are SGHRS and YFSETQ. Trimming shortened V by 1 base and J by 0 bases, and 11 bases separated the two germline ends. This CDR3 has 16 residues. The CDR3 sequence: CASSLLWGIAKNIQYF. CDR3 DNA sequence: TGCGCCAGCAGCTTGCTTTGGGGTATAGCCAAAAACATTCAGTACTTC.

The rearrangement joins TRBV20-1 to TRBJ2-7; tentative D call: TRBD2 (5 bases). The germline V gene encodes CDR1 DFQATT and CDR2 SNEGSKA (reference sequence). There are 14 residues in the CDR3. V lost 0 bases to trimming and J lost 2 bases, with 11 bases between them. The CDR3 is CSARDPGETYEQYF. CDR3 in DNA: TGCAGTGCTAGAGACCCCGGGGAAACCTACGAGCAGTACTTC.

The chain carries TRBV12-3 or TRBV12-4 and TRBJ2-1; TRBD2 matches 15 bases. The CDR3 is 17 residues long. J lost 4 bases, V lost 5 bases, and 6 bases had no gene match. CDR3 nucleotide sequence: TGTGCCAGCAGTCGCTCGGGACTAGCGGGGGGATACAATGAGCAGTTCTTC. Translating gives CASSRSGLAGGYNEQFF.

J is TRBJ2-1 and V is TRBV11-1; perhaps D is TRBD1 or TRBD2 (6 bases each). The CDR3 is 15 amino acids. Trimming shortened V by 3 bases and J by 0 bases, and 9 bases separated the two germline ends. CDR1 is SGHAT and CDR2 is FQDESV in the germline V gene (reference sequence). The CDR3 bases are TGTGCCAGCAGCTTGGGGGGCCGCTCCTACAATGAGCAGTTCTTC. Amino acid sequence: CASSLGGRSYNEQFF.

This clonotype turned up a few times. The chain carries TRBV7-9 and TRBJ2-7; 7 bases are shared with TRBD2. The DNA end lines up better with TRBJ2-5; the J call may be wrong. This CDR3 is 16 amino acids long. Germline loops: CDR1 SEHNR, CDR2 FQNEAQ (reference sequence). In DNA, the CDR3 is TGTGCCAGCCTAGAACAAGCTAGCGGCTATCCAGGGACCCAGTACTTC. As protein: CASLEQASGYPGTQYF.

Note on this clonotype: A much larger clone is a single base away; this may be a read error. The V gene is TRBV12-3 or TRBV12-4, the J gene TRBJ1-5; D gene uncertain. The length of the CDR3 is 12 residues. CDR3 DNA sequence: TGTGCCAGCAGTTTTGGCAATCAGCTCCAGCATTTT. Its protein is CASSFGNQLQHF.

DNA for the CDR3: TGTGCCAGCACCACTAGCGGGAAACCCAGAAAGTACGAGCAGTACTTC. It encodes CASTTSGKPRKYEQYF. This chain uses TRBV7-9 with TRBJ2-7, with 10 positions matching TRBD2. V lost 7 bases to trimming and J lost 4 bases; unmatched junction nucleotides: 13. The CDR3 consists of 16 residues. Germline V gene sequence: CDR1 SEHNR, CDR2 FQNEAQ (reference sequence).

There are a few counts of this clonotype. This chain uses TRBV29-1 with TRBJ1-1; 7 bases match TRBD1. CDR1 and CDR2 (germline): SQVTM, ANQGSEA. The ends lost 1 base at V and 3 bases at J; junction bases unmatched: 2. The CDR3 extends over 13 amino acids. The CDR3 spells CSVEGDRDTEAFF. The CDR3 DNA reads as TGCAGCGTTGAAGGTGACAGGGACACTGAAGCTTTCTTT.

This chain uses TRBV7-9 with TRBJ2-7; a weak D match, TRBD1 (6 bases). The CDR3 is 13 residues long. The germline V gene encodes CDR1 SEHNR and CDR2 FQNEAQ (reference sequence). V dropped 5 bases and J dropped 4 bases, with 12 bases sitting between them. CDR3 sequence reads: CASSHKQGYEQYF. The DNA of the CDR3 is TGTGCCAGCAGCCATAAACAGGGATACGAGCAGTACTTC.

The genes are TRBV6-5 and TRBJ1-2, with TRBD1 as a possible D gene (5 bases). Germline V gene data show CDR1 as MNHEY and CDR2 as SVGAGI. This CDR3 contains 18 residues. Trimming pared 4 bases from V and 2 bases from J, leaving 23 bases between. The CDR3 DNA is TGTGCCAGCAGTTCCTTGGTGGGGCAACTGGAACTCAACTATGGCTACACCTTC. It translates to CASSSLVGQLELNYGYTF.

The V gene is TRBV7-2, the J gene TRBJ2-5, with D perhaps assigned TRBD1 or TRBD2 (5 bases each). The germline gives CDR1 SGHTA, CDR2 FQGNSA. CDR3 length: 16 residues. The V gene lost 4 bases and the J gene lost 4 bases, with 19 bases spanning the gap. CDR3 sequence: CASSWGLGSEGETQYF. The CDR3 nucleotides read TGTGCCAGCAGCTGGGGGTTAGGCTCCGAGGGAGAGACCCAGTACTTC. The whole variable domain, filled in from reference TRBV7-2 and TRBJ2-5, reads GAGVSQSPSNKVTEKGKDVELRCDPISGHTALYWYRQSLGQGLEFLIYFQGNSAPDKSGLPSDRFSAERTGGSVSTLTIQRTQQEDSAVYLCASSWGLGSEGETQYFGPGTRLLVL.

This clonotype was counted between two and nine times. The rearrangement links TRBV12-3 or TRBV12-4 to TRBJ2-3; no firm D call. CDR3 length: 14 residues. Trimming shortened V by 6 bases and J by 7 bases, and 17 bases separated the two germline ends. The CDR3 bases are TGTGCCAGCAGCCCCGGCGGAACATTAAATACGCAGTATTTT. It is translated as CASSPGGTLNTQYF.

The chain has TRBV4-1 and TRBJ2-7; the D is unclear. V lost 0 bases, J lost 4 bases, and 10 bases lay in between. CDR1 is MGHRA, CDR2 YSYEKL, per germline. CDR3 length equals 14 residues. CDR3 residues: CASSQEGGAYEQYF. CDR3 bases: TGCGCCAGCAGCCAAGAGGGCGGCGCGTACGAGCAGTACTTC.

The V gene is TRBV2, the J gene TRBJ2-7, with D possibly matching TRBD1 (6 bases). CDR1 is SNHLY and CDR2 is FYNNEI in the germline V gene. The ends were cut back, 3 bases at V and 3 bases at J, with 9 bases in the middle. The CDR3 is 13 amino acids. As DNA, the CDR3 is TGTGCCAGCAGTGATCACAGGGACTACGAGCAGTACTTC. It specifies CASSDHRDYEQYF.

This clonotype was seen a few times. The rearrangement links TRBV7-6 to TRBJ2-3; 10 bases line up with TRBD2. CDR1 and CDR2 (germline): SGHVS, FNYEAQ. Trimming cost V 2 bases and J 4 bases; bases outside gene matches: 3. The CDR3 sequence is 15 residues long. CDR3 in amino acids: CASSLSSGSSDTQYF. The CDR3 bases are TGTGCCAGCAGCTTATCTAGCGGGAGCTCAGATACGCAGTATTTT. The full variable domain, in which reference TRBV7-6 and TRBJ2-3 provide the parts outside the CDR3, is GAGVSQSPRYKVTKRGQDVALRCDPISGHVSLYWYRQALGQGPEFLTYFNYEAQQDKSGLPNDRFSAERPEGSISTLTIQRTEQRDSAMYRCASSLSSGSSDTQYFGPGTRLTVL.

J is TRBJ2-3 and V is TRBV24-1; 13 nucleotides match TRBD2. Losses at the gene ends were 9 bases for V and 2 bases for J; bases not matched to a gene: 10. CDR3 length: 17 amino acids. Germline loops: CDR1 KGHDR, CDR2 SFDVKD. The CDR3 nucleotides are TGTGCCACCCGATTACCGGGACTAGCGGGGATCACAGATACGCAGTATTTT. This encodes CATRLPGLAGITDTQYF.

The chain uses TRBV5-1 and TRBJ1-1; no reliable D call. The length of the CDR3 is 14 residues. The germline V gene has CDR1 SGHRS and CDR2 YFSETQ. Trimming stripped 3 bases from V and 5 bases from J, with 14 bases between. The CDR3 protein is CASSSDSIYTEAFF. The DNA for the CDR3 is TGCGCCAGCAGCTCGGACTCCATTTATACTGAAGCTTTCTTT.